This T cell receptor (beta chain) was obtained from a study of metastatic and nonmetastatic thyroid tumors. TCRdb re-called the PCR reads with MiXCR. The table lists about 90,000 clones, around 7.8% of them singletons, with around 8.5% in the top ten. Germline CDR1 WSHSY, CDR2 SAAADI. This CDR3 contains 16 residues. Trimming pared 0 bases from V and 0 bases from J, leaving 10 bases between. Thyroid surgery was preceded by no treatment in any patient. V gene TRBV10-2 combines with J gene TRBJ2-3; D is unclear. The sample taken for sequencing was blood. The clonotype was recovered from a female donor with papillary thyroid cancer or a benign thyroid nodule (not recorded which). Some clones in this sample may be carry-over from other donors' samples. The CDR3 DNA follows: TGCGCCAGCAGTGAGTCGAATAGGGTTAGCACAGATACGCAGTATTTT. Protein: CASSESNRVSTDTQYF.